Listed here is a single T cell receptor (beta chain). These data originate in a study of OX40 agonist ivuxolimab in advanced cancers. Germline assignment: CDR1 SGHAT and CDR2 FQNNGV. Germline trimming cut 2 bases from V and 9 bases from J; bases unmatched to any gene: 10. This CDR3 is built from 15 residues. Using immunoSEQ multiplex PCR, the repertoire was profiled, and TCRdb retains in-frame clones only, with some absent. The table includes 50,000 to 70,000 clones, 80% to 90% detected once. The specimen was CD4+ or CD8+ T cells sorted from blood, collected in a trial of the OX40 agonist ivuxolimab. This sequence joins TRBV11-2 and TRBJ1-5; 7 bases are a match to TRBD1. The sequence derives from an adult with an advanced solid tumor such as melanoma, head and neck, liver or kidney cancer. As DNA, the CDR3 is TGTGCCAGCAGCTTAATGATAGGGGGCGCCGGGCCCCAGCATTTT. Its protein is CASSLMIGGAGPQHF.